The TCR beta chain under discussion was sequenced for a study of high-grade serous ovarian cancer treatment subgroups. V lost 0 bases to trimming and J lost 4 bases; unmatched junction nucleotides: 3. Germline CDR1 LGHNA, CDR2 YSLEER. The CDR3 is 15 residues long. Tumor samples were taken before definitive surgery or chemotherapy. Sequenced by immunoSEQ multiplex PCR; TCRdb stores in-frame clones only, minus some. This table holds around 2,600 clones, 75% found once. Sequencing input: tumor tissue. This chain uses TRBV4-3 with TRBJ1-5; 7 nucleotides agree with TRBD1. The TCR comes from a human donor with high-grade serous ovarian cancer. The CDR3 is CASSQDWGQNQPQHF. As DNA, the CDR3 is TGCGCCAGCAGCCAAGATTGGGGACAGAATCAGCCCCAGCATTTT.